The rows below give T cell receptor beta chains drawn from one sample of a study of OX40 agonist ivuxolimab in advanced cancers. Sequenced by immunoSEQ multiplex PCR; TCRdb stores in-frame clones only, minus some. The sample carries 35,000 to 40,000 clones, roughly four fifths recorded once. The sample consisted of CD4+ or CD8+ T cells sorted from blood, taken in a trial of the OX40 agonist ivuxolimab. Every receptor here comes from an adult with an advanced solid tumor such as melanoma, head and neck, liver or kidney cancer. CDR3s include the opening cysteine and the closing phenylalanine or tryptophan. A D gene is named only where the DNA matches it firmly.

TRBV9,NA,TRBJ1-4,CASSVVGRPDEKLFF
TRBV18,NA,TRBJ2-7,CASSPPTGSGEQYF
TRBV27,NA,TRBJ2-3,CASRAYQTDTQYF
TRBV9,NA,TRBJ2-2,CASSVVYGALDTGELFF
TRBV18,TRBD1,TRBJ2-2,CASSRDRTGELFF
TRBV4-2,NA,TRBJ2-7,CASSQADEQYF
TRBV19,NA,TRBJ1-5,CASSMGGSGVQPQHF
TRBV28,NA,TRBJ1-2,CASSFGTGRDYGYTF
TRBV29-1,NA,TRBJ1-1,CSGGNGPRTEAFF
TRBV28,NA,TRBJ2-5,CASSLVFRGGETQYF
TRBV11-2,TRBD2,TRBJ2-5,CASSAQGLAGGLETQYF
TRBV5-1,TRBD2,TRBJ2-1,CASNPRGTGGPSSYNEQFF
TRBV19,NA,TRBJ1-1,CASSSRGGTEAFF
TRBV5-6,NA,TRBJ1-3,CASSLGQGFLSGNTIYF
TRBV25-1,TRBD1,TRBJ2-5,CASSEYEGAKETQYF
TRBV28,NA,TRBJ2-2,CASSLLYGELFF
TRBV12-2,NA,TRBJ1-2,CASWSGRYGYTF
TRBV5-4,NA,TRBJ1-1,CASSLELNTEAFF
TRBV7-2,NA,TRBJ2-3,CASSFLAQGSDTQYF
TRBV28,TRBD1,TRBJ1-2,CASSPPGQGRYGYTF
TRBV11-2,TRBD1,TRBJ1-1,CASSYDRGVTEAFF
TRBV7-9,NA,TRBJ1-1,CANTGWGTEAFF
TRBV16,NA,TRBJ1-1,CASSQTLNTEAFF
TRBV2,NA,TRBJ2-5,CASQGRGTQYF
TRBV28,NA,TRBJ1-5,CASSLGQLRIYSNQPQHF
TRBV19,NA,TRBJ1-2,CASSEGANYGYTF
TRBV9,NA,TRBJ2-7,CASSGSIRVKQYF
TRBV5-4,NA,TRBJ2-5,CASSLGGTQETQYF
TRBV5-1,TRBD1,TRBJ2-1,CASSTGTGWSEQFF
TRBV7-6,TRBD2,TRBJ2-5,CASSPPSGSRETQYF
TRBV7-2,TRBD2,TRBJ2-3,CASSLGTSGFTDTQYF
TRBV21-1,NA,NA,CASSNGIGGSSYEQYF
TRBV28,NA,TRBJ1-1,CASSLLAGNTEAFF
TRBV10-3,TRBD1,TRBJ2-5,CAISWDREETQYF
TRBV27,TRBD2,TRBJ2-3,CASSLWSTRGRGGSTDTQYF
TRBV19,TRBD1,TRBJ2-1,CASSRMKHRGGNEQFF
TRBV9,NA,TRBJ2-7,CASSVDGSGTPYEQYF
TRBV10-2,NA,TRBJ2-1,CASMLRTNNEQFF
TRBV2,NA,TRBJ2-5,CASSVMLGGAETQYF
TRBV13,TRBD1,TRBJ1-1,CASSIRTGEKNTEAFF
TRBV29-1,NA,TRBJ2-7,CSVRMGGGEQYF
TRBV9,NA,TRBJ2-3,CASSPADTQYF
TRBV9,NA,TRBJ2-2,CASSGMTVGELFF
TRBV19,NA,TRBJ1-1,CASSIATILSLLRMNTEAFF
TRBV28,NA,TRBJ1-5,CASSPAELGGNQPQHF
TRBV30,NA,TRBJ2-5,CAWSSKETQYF
TRBV10-2,TRBD2,TRBJ2-1,CASRVTSGRGSAHEQFF
TRBV28,NA,TRBJ2-7,CASAPTGQAYEQYF
TRBV19,NA,TRBJ2-7,CASRGSVTYEQYF
TRBV7-6,TRBD2,TRBJ2-7,CASSFRPGLAGGYEQYF
TRBV5-5,NA,TRBJ2-1,CASVEMSRDEQFF
TRBV28,TRBD2,TRBJ2-7,CASSFLAAANYEQYF
TRBV7-9,NA,TRBJ1-5,CASSKQGQPQHF
TRBV28,TRBD2,TRBJ2-2,CASSPPDGTSGVGGELFF
TRBV10-2,NA,TRBJ2-6,CASRQQGGGTSGANVLTF
TRBV7-2,NA,TRBJ1-5,CASSLIDNQPQHF
TRBV29-1,TRBD1,TRBJ2-7,CSGGQGAYEQYF
TRBV2,NA,TRBJ2-2,CASSSDRNTGELFF